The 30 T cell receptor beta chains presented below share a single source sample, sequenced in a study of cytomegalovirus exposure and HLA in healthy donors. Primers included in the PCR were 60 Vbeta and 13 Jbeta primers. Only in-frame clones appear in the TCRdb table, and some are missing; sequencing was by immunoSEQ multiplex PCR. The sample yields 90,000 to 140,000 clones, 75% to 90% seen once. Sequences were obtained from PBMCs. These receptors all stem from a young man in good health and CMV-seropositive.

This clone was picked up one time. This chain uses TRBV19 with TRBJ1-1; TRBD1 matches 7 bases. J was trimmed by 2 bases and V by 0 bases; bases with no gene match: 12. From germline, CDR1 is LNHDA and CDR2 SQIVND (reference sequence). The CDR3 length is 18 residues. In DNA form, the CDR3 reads TGTGCCAGTAGTATAGATAACAGGGGACGCACGTCTAACACTGAAGCTTTCTTT. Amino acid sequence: CASSIDNRGRTSNTEAFF.

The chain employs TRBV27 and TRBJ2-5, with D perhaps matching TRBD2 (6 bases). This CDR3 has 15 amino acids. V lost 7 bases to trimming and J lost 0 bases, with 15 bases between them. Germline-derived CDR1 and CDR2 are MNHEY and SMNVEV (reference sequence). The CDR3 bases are TGTGCCAGCACCGGGAGCGGAACGTACCAAGAGACCCAGTACTTC. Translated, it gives CASTGSGTYQETQYF.

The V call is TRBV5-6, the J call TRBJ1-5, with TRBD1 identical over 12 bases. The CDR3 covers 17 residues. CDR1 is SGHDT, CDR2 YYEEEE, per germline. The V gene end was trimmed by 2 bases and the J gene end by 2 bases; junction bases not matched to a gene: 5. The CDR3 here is CASSFGTGGLGNQPQHF. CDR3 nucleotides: TGTGCCAGCAGCTTCGGGACAGGGGGCCTGGGCAATCAGCCCCAGCATTTT.

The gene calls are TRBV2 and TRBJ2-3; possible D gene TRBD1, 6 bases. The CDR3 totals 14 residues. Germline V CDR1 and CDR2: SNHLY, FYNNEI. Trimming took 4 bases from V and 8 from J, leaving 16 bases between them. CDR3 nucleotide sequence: TGTGCCAGCAGTGGGACAGTGGCATCAGCTACGCAGTATTTT. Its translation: CASSGTVASATQYF.

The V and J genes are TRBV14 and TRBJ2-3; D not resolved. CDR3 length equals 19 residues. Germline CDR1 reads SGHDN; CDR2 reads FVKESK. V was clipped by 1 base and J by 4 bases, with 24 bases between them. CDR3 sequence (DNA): TGTGCCAGCAGCCAAGTTGGGCCAGGAAGAAGAGATATAGCAGATACGCAGTATTTT. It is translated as CASSQVGPGRRDIADTQYF. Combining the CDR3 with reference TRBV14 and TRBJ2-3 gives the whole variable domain EAGVTQFPSHSVIEKGQTVTLRCDPISGHDNLYWYRRVMGKEIKFLLHFVKESKQDESGMPNNRFLAERTGGTYSTLKVQPAELEDSGVYFCASSQVGPGRRDIADTQYFGPGTRLTVL.

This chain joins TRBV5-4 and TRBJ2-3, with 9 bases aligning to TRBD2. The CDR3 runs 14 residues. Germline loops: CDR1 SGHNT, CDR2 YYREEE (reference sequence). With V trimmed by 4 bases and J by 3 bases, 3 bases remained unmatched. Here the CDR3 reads CASSPSGETDTQYF. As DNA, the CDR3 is TGTGCCAGCAGCCCTAGCGGGGAAACAGATACGCAGTATTTT.

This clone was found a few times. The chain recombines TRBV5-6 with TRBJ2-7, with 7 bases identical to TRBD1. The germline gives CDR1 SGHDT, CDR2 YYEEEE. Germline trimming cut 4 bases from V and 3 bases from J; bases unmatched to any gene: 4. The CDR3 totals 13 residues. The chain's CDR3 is CASSPDRIYEQYF. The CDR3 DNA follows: TGTGCCAGCAGCCCGGACAGGATCTACGAGCAGTACTTC.

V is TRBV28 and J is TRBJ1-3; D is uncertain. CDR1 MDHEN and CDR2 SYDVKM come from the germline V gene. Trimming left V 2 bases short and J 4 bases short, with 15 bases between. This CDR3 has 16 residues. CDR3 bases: TGTGCCAGCAGTTTAGGCGGGGAATCGGTCGGAAACACCATATATTTT. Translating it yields CASSLGGESVGNTIYF.

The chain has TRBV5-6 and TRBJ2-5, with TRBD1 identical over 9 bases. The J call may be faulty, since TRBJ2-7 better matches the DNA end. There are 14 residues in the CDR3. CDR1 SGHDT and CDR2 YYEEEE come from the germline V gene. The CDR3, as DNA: TGTGCCAGCAGCATGAGGACAGGGGCCTACGAGCAGTACTTC. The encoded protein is CASSMRTGAYEQYF.

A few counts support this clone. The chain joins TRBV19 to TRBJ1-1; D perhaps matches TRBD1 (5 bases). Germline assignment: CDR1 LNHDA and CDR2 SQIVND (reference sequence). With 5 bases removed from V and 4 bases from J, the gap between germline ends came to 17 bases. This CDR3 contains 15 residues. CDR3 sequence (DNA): TGTGCCAGTAGTTCCCACAGGTCTCTGGGCACTGAAGCTTTCTTT. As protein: CASSSHRSLGTEAFF.

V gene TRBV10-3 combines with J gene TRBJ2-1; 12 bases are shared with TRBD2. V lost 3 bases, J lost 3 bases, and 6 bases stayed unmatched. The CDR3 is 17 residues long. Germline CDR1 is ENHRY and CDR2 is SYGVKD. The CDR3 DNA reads TGTGCCATCAGTGACCCGCTAGCGGGGGGGAACTACAATGAGCAGTTCTTC. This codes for CAISDPLAGGNYNEQFF.

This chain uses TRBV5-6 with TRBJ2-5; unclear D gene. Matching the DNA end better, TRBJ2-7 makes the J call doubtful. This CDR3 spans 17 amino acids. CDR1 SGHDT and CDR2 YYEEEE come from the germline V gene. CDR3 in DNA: TGTGCCAGCAGCTTGGGGCCCCAACCCGGGTTAAACGGCGAGCAGTACTTC. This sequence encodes CASSLGPQPGLNGEQYF.

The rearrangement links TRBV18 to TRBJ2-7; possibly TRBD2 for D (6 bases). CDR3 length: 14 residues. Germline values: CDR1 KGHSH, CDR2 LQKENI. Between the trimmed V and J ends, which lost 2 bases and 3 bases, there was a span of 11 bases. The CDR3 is CASSPGTQNYEQYF. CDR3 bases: TGTGCCAGCTCACCAGGGACTCAGAACTACGAGCAGTACTTC.

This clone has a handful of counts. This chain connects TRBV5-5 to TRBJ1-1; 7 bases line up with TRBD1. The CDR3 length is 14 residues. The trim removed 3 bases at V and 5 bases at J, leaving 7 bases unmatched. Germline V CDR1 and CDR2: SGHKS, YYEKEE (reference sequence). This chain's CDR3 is CASSSSTGRTEAFF. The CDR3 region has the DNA TGTGCCAGCAGCTCCTCGACAGGGCGAACTGAAGCTTTCTTT.

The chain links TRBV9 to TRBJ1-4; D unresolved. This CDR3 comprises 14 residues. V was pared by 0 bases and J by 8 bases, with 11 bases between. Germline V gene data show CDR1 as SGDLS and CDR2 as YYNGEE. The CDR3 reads CASSVARSEEKLFF. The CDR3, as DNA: TGTGCCAGCAGCGTAGCCCGGTCGGAGGAAAAACTGTTTTTT.

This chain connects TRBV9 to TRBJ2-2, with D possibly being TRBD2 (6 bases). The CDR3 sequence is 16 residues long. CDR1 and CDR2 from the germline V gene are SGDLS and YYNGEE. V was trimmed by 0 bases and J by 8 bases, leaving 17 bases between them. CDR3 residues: CASSVAGGTIGGELFF. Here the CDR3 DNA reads TGTGCCAGCAGCGTAGCCGGGGGTACCATTGGGGGGGAGCTGTTTTTT. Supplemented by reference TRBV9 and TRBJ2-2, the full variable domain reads DSGVTQTPKHLITATGQRVTLRCSPRSGDLSVYWYQQSLDQGLQFLIQYYNGEERAKGNILERFSAQQFPDLHSELNLSSLELGDSALYFCASSVAGGTIGGELFFGEGSRLTVL.

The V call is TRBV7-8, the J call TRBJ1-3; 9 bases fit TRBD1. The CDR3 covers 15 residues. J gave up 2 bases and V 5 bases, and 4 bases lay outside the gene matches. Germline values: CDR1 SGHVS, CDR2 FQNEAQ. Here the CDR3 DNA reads TGTGCCAGCAGCCCACAGGGGGCCACTGGAAACACCATATATTTT. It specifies CASSPQGATGNTIYF.

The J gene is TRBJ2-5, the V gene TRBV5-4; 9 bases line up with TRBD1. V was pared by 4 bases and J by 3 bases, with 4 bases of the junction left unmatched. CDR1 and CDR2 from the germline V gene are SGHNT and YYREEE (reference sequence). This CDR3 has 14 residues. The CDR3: CASSRGQGEETQYF. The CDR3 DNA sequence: TGTGCCAGCAGCAGGGGACAGGGTGAAGAGACCCAGTACTTC. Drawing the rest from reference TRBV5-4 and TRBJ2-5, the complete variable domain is ETGVTQSPTHLIKTRGQQVTLRCSSQSGHNTVSWYQQALGQGPQFIFQYYREEENGRGNFPPRFSGLQFPNYSSELNVNALELDDSALYLCASSRGQGEETQYFGPGTRLLVL.

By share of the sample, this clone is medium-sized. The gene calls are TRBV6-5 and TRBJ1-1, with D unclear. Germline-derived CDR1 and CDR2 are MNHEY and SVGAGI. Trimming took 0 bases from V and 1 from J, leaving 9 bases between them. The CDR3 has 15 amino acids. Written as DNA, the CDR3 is TGTGCCAGCAGTTACTCCGTGGAGGGGAACACTGAAGCTTTCTTT. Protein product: CASSYSVEGNTEAFF.

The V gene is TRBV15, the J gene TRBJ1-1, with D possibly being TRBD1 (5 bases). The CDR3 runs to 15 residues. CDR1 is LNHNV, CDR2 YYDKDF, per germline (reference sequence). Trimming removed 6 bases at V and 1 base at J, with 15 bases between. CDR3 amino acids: CATSPSGRKNTEAFF. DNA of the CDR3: TGTGCCACCAGTCCCTCAGGGCGCAAGAACACTGAAGCTTTCTTT.

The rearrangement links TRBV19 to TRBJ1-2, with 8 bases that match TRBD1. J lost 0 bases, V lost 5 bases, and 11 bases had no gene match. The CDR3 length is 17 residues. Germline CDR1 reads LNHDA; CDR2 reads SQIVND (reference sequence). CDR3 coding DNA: TGTGCCAGTAGTCCCCGGACAGGGATATTCTCTAACTATGGCTACACCTTC. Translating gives CASSPRTGIFSNYGYTF.

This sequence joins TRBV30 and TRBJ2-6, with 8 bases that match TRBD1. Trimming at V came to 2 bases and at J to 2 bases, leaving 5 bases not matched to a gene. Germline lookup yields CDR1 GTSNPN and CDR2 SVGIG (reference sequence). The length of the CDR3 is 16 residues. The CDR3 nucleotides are TGTGCCTGGAGTACAGGGGGGCCCCCTGGGGCCAACGTCCTGACTTTC. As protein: CAWSTGGPPGANVLTF.

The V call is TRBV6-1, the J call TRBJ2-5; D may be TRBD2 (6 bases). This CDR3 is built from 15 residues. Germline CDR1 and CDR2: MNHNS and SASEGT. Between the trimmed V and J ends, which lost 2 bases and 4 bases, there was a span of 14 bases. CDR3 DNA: TGTGCCAGCAGTGAACAAAGGGGACTTGGAGAGACCCAGTACTTC. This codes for CASSEQRGLGETQYF.

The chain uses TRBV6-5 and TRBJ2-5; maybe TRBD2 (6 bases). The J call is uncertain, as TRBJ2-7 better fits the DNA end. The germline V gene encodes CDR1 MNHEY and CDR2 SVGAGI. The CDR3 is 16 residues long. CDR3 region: CASSYGTGTWAYEQYF. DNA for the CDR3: TGTGCCAGCAGTTACGGAACCGGGACTTGGGCCTACGAGCAGTACTTC.

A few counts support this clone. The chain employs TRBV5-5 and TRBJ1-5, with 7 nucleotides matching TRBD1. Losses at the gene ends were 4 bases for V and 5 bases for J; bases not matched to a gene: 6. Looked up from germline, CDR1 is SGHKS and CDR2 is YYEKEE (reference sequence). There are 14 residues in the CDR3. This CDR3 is CASSLTQGDQPQHF. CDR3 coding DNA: TGTGCCAGCAGCCTAACGCAGGGGGATCAGCCCCAGCATTTT.

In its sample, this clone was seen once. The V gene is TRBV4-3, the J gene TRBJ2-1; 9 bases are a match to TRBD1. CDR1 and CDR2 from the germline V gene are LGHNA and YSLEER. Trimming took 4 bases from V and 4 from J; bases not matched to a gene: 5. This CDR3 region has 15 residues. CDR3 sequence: CASSRDRGDYNEQFF. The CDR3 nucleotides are TGCGCCAGCAGCCGAGACAGGGGGGATTACAATGAGCAGTTCTTC.

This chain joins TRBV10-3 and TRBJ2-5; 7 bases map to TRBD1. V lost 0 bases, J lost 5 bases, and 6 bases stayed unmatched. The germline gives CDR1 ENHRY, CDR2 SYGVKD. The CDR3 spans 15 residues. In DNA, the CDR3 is TGTGCCATCAGTGAGTCGACAGGGACCGGGGAGACCCAGTACTTC. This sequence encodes CAISESTGTGETQYF.

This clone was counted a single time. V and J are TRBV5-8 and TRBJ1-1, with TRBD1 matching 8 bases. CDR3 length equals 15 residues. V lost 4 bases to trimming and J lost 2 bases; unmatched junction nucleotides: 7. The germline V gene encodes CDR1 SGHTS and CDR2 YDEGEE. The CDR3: CASSDRTGINTEAFF. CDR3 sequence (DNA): TGTGCCAGCAGCGACCGGACAGGGATCAACACTGAAGCTTTCTTT. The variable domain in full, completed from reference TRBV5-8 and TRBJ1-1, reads EAGVTQSPTHLIKTRGQQATLRCSPISGHTSVYWYQQALGLGLQFLLWYDEGEERNRGNFPPRFSGRQFPNYSSELNVNALELEDSALYLCASSDRTGINTEAFFGQGTRLTVV.

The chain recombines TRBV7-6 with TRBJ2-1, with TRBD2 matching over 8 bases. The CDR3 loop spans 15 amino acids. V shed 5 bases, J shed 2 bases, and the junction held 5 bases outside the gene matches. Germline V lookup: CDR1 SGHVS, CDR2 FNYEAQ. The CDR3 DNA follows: TGTGCCAGCAGCCTCGGGACTAGGCCCTACAATGAGCAGTTCTTC. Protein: CASSLGTRPYNEQFF. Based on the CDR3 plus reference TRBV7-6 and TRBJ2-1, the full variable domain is GAGVSQSPRYKVTKRGQDVALRCDPISGHVSLYWYRQALGQGPEFLTYFNYEAQQDKSGLPNDRFSAERPEGSISTLTIQRTEQRDSAMYRCASSLGTRPYNEQFFGPGTRLTVL.

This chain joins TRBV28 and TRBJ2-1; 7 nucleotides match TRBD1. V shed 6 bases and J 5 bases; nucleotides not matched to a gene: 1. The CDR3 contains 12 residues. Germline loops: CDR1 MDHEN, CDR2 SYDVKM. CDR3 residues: CASRGQHNEQFF. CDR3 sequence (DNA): TGTGCCAGCAGGGGACAGCACAATGAGCAGTTCTTC. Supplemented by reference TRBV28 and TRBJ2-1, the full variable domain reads DVKVTQSSRYLVKRTGEKVFLECVQDMDHENMFWYRQDPGLGLRLIYFSYDVKMKEKGDIPEGYSVSREKKERFSLILESASTNQTSMYLCASRGQHNEQFFGPGTRLTVL.